The present T cell receptor beta chain was sequenced within a study of tumor and adjacent non-tumor tissue in lung cancer. A remark on this clonotype: A clone one base away is much larger, so this may be a read error.

The CDR3 is 14 residues long. The V gene's germline CDR1 is SGHRS and CDR2 YFSETQ. A modified ARM-PCR protocol with three rounds of nested PCR amplified TCRbeta. TCRdb re-called the multiplex PCR reads with MiXCR, one entry per CDR3 protein. The data contain 90,000 to 130,000 distinct CDR3 sequences, around 82% of them singletons. This sample's RNA came from whole unsorted tissue. The clonotype comes from a man aged 70-80 years with non-small cell lung cancer. The sequenced sample consisted of lung tumor tissue. The gene calls are TRBV5-1 and TRBJ1-2; the match to TRBD1 covers 10 bases. This chain's CDR3 is CTSSSYGTGDGYTF. In DNA, the CDR3 is TGCACCAGCAGCTCATACGGGACAGGGGACGGCTACACCTTC.